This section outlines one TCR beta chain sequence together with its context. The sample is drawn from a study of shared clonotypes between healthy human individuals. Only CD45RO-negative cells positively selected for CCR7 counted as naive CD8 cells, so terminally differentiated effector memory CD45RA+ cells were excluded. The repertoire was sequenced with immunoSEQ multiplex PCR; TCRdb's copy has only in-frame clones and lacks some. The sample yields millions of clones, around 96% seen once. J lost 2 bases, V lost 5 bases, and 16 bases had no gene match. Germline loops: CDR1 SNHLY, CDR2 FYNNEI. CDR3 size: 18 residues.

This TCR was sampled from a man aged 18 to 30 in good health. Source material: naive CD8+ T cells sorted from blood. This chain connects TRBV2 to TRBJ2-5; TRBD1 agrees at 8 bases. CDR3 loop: CASSKVPFQGAGQETQYF. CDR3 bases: TGTGCCAGCAGTAAAGTCCCTTTTCAGGGGGCAGGGCAAGAGACCCAGTACTTC.